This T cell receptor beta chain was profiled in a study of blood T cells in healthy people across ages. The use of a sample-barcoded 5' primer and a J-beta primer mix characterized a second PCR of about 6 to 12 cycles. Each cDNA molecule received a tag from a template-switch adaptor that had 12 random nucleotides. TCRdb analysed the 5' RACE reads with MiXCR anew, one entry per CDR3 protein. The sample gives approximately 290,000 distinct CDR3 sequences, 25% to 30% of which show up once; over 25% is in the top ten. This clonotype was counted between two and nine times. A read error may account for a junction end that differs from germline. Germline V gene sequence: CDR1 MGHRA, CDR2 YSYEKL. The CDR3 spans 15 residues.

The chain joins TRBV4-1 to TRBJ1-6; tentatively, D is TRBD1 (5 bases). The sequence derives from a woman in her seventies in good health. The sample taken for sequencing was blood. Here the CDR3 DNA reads TGCGTCAGCAGCCCCCTTCAGGGTCCCCGTTCACCCCTCCACTTT. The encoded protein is CVSSPLQGPRSPLHF.